The present entry profiles one T cell receptor (beta chain) with its context. Its target is unknown. Per germline, CDR1 MNHEY and CDR2 SVGAGI. J was trimmed by 5 bases and V by 4 bases; bases with no gene match: 6. The CDR3 is made up of 15 amino acids. These data are taken from a study of CD8 T cells in ankylosing spondylitis. Findings and caveats of the study: Disease-linked clones were CD8+ and relatively rare in peripheral blood.

TCRdb independently ran MiXCR on the 5' RACE reads; one entry per CDR3 protein. The profile covers about 360,000 distinct CDR3 sequences, with approximately 22% appearing a single time and around 13% taken by the ten largest. The V and J genes are TRBV6-5 and TRBJ2-5; 11 bases are a match to TRBD2. This receptor was obtained from a male donor with ankylosing spondylitis or in good health (not recorded which). Sequencing was performed on blood, either unsorted or a sorted T cell fraction (not recorded which). The CDR3, as DNA: TGTGCCAGCAGTTGGGGACTAGCGGTGGGGGAGACCCAGTACTTC. Protein product: CASSWGLAVGETQYF.